These 17 T cell receptor beta chains were all obtained from the same sample, sequenced in a study of blood T cell repertoires in COVID-19. Produced via immunoSEQ multiplex PCR; TCRdb's table is partial and in-frame only. The sample contains around 170,000 clones, about four fifths of which appear only once. The sequencing sample was made of peripheral blood. These receptors were taken from a man in his late teens or twenties with active or convalescent COVID-19.

This rearrangement joins TRBV24-1 to TRBJ2-3; the D gene is possibly TRBD1 (6 bases). The germline CDR1 and CDR2 sequences are KGHDR and SFDVKD. The CDR3 extends over 15 amino acids. Trimming removed 4 bases at V and 0 bases at J, with 10 bases between. The CDR3 here is CATSELGASTDTQYF. CDR3 DNA sequence: TGTGCCACCAGTGAATTGGGGGCTAGCACAGATACGCAGTATTTT.

The chain uses TRBV7-8 and TRBJ2-3; TRBD2 matches at 10 bases. The CDR3 runs to 16 residues. V dropped 1 base and J dropped 6; count of bases not matched to a gene: 7. Germline assignment: CDR1 SGHVS and CDR2 FQNEAQ. CDR3 in DNA: TGTGCCAGCAGCTTAGACCTAGCGGGAGTGAGGGATACGCAGTATTTT. Its translation is CASSLDLAGVRDTQYF.

Comment on this clone: A read error may account for a junction end that differs from germline. The chain joins TRBV7-7 to TRBJ2-2; possibly TRBD1 for D (5 bases). Germline lookup yields CDR1 SSHAT and CDR2 FNYEAQ (reference sequence). The CDR3 length is 13 residues. The CDR3 is CASSPDSTGELFF. CDR3 coding DNA: TGTGCTAGCAGCCCAGACAGTACCGGGGAGCTGTTTTTT.

The chain is built from TRBV5-4 and TRBJ1-1; D remains ambiguous. This CDR3 is built from 13 residues. CDR1 is SGHNT and CDR2 is YYREEE in the germline V gene (reference sequence). The V and J ends lost 0 bases and 7 bases respectively, with 10 bases between them. The CDR3 DNA follows: TGTGCCAGCAGCTTGGGACTTATTAATGAAGCTTTCTTT. Protein sequence: CASSLGLINEAFF.

The CDR3 bases are TGTGCCAGCAGCCTAAGCTCCTACGAGCAGTACTTC. It specifies CASSLSSYEQYF. The chain joins TRBV11-2 to TRBJ2-7; D unclear. Trimming stripped 5 bases from V and 0 bases from J, with 5 bases between. The CDR3 contains 12 residues. Germline-derived CDR1 and CDR2 are SGHAT and FQNNGV.

The V call is TRBV11-2, the J call TRBJ1-1, with D uncertain. The germline V gene has CDR1 SGHAT and CDR2 FQNNGV. The CDR3 totals 14 residues. The ends were cut back, 2 bases at V and 2 bases at J, with 9 bases in the middle. The CDR3 DNA sequence: TGTGCCAGCAGCTTATCGCCAGTTAACACTGAAGCTTTCTTT. This encodes CASSLSPVNTEAFF.

The table lists this clone with a few counts. J is TRBJ1-5 and V is TRBV18; a possible D gene is TRBD1 (5 bases). The V gene's germline CDR1 is KGHSH and CDR2 LQKENI. Trimming removed 2 bases at V and 6 bases at J, with 14 bases between. The length of the CDR3 is 15 residues. As DNA, the CDR3 is TGTGCCAGCTCACCATCTCAGGGAAGGGCTCAGCCCCAGCATTTT. This encodes CASSPSQGRAQPQHF. The variable domain in full, completed from reference TRBV18 and TRBJ1-5, reads NAGVMQNPRHLVRRRGQEARLRCSPMKGHSHVYWYRQLPEEGLKFMVYLQKENIIDESGMPKERFSAEFPKEGPSILRIQQVVRGDSAAYFCASSPSQGRAQPQHFGDGTRLSIL.

J is TRBJ2-7 and V is TRBV11-2, with 10 bases matching TRBD2. This CDR3 contains 16 residues. Per the germline V gene, CDR1 is SGHAT and CDR2 is FQNNGV. V was pared by 2 bases and J by 1 base, with 5 bases of the junction left unmatched. Written as DNA, the CDR3 is TGTGCCAGCAGCTTATACTCTAGCGGGAGTTCCTACGAGCAGTACTTC. Amino acids: CASSLYSSGSSYEQYF.

This sequence joins TRBV3-1 (or the pseudogene TRBV3-2) and TRBJ2-2, with 7 bases fitting TRBD1. V was clipped by 2 bases and J by 6 bases; unmatched bases: 6. The germline V gene encodes CDR1 LGHDT and CDR2 YNNKEL (reference sequence). The CDR3 has 15 residues. In nucleotides, the CDR3 is TGTGCCAGCAGCCAAAACAGGGGTGTGGCCGGGGAGCTGTTTTTT. This codes for CASSQNRGVAGELFF.

The V call is TRBV6-5, the J call TRBJ1-2, with 7 bases lining up with TRBD1. The CDR3 consists of 12 residues. The V gene end was trimmed by 5 bases and the J gene end by 8 bases; junction bases not matched to a gene: 5. Germline V gene data show CDR1 as MNHEY and CDR2 as SVGAGI. This CDR3 is CASSRQGHGYTF. CDR3 sequence (DNA): TGTGCCAGCAGTCGACAGGGTCACGGCTACACCTTC.

The chain has TRBV7-9 and TRBJ1-3; D gene ambiguous. V was shortened by 3 bases and J by 0 bases, with 9 bases between the two germline ends. CDR1 and CDR2 (germline): SEHNR, FQNEAQ (reference sequence). CDR3 length: 15 amino acids. The DNA of the CDR3 is TGTGCCAGCAGCTTGTCTGGCAGCTCTGGAAACACCATATATTTT. Translated: CASSLSGSSGNTIYF. Using reference TRBV7-9 and TRBJ1-3 for the parts outside the CDR3, the full variable domain is DTGVSQNPRHKITKRGQNVTFRCDPISEHNRLYWYRQTLGQGPEFLTYFQNEAQLEKSRLLSDRFSAERPKGSFSTLEIQRTEQGDSAMYLCASSLSGSSGNTIYFGEGSWLTVV.

The chain carries TRBV27 and TRBJ2-2, with D possibly TRBD1 on 5 matching bases. Germline assignment: CDR1 MNHEY and CDR2 SMNVEV (reference sequence). The germline V and J ends were trimmed by 3 bases and 7 bases, with 15 bases remaining between them. CDR3 length: 15 amino acids. CDR3 nucleotide sequence: TGTGCCAGCAGTTTGTATCCAGGGTTAGGCGGGGAGCTGTTTTTT. Its protein is CASSLYPGLGGELFF.

The V gene is TRBV29-1, the J gene TRBJ2-2; D possibly corresponds to TRBD2 (7 bases). Trimming took 4 bases from V and 8 from J, leaving 14 bases between them. Per germline, CDR1 SQVTM and CDR2 ANQGSEA. This CDR3 comprises 13 residues. The CDR3 sequence is CSVGRGGLGELFF. CDR3 coding DNA: TGCAGCGTTGGTAGGGGGGGCCTAGGGGAGCTGTTTTTT.

The rearrangement links TRBV3-1 (or the pseudogene TRBV3-2) to TRBJ2-3, with a tentative D call TRBD1 (7 bases). Trimming removed 0 bases at V and 10 bases at J, with 11 bases between. The CDR3 length is 13 residues. Germline V CDR1 and CDR2: LGHDT, YNNKEL (reference sequence). The CDR3: CASSQEGRGAQYF. CDR3 bases: TGTGCCAGCAGCCAAGAAGGCAGGGGGGCGCAGTATTTT.

V gene TRBV2 combines with J gene TRBJ1-2; the match to TRBD1 covers 7 bases. The V gene's germline CDR1 is SNHLY and CDR2 FYNNEI. V trimming: 2 bases; J trimming: 8 bases; junction bases outside the gene matches: 8. The CDR3 spans 14 residues. This CDR3 reads CASSEFVTGEGYTF. The CDR3, as DNA: TGTGCCAGCAGTGAATTTGTCACAGGGGAGGGCTACACCTTC.

The chain links TRBV25-1 to TRBJ1-4, with D hard to call. In germline, CDR1 is MGHDK, CDR2 SYGVNS. V was clipped by 1 base and J by 0 bases, with 9 bases between them. The CDR3 is 16 residues long. The DNA for the CDR3 is TGTGCCAGCAGTGAATTTGAGTACTCAACTAATGAAAAACTGTTTTTT. Translated: CASSEFEYSTNEKLFF.

The rearrangement uses TRBV28 and TRBJ2-7, with 10 nucleotides matching TRBD2. This CDR3 is 15 amino acids long. V was clipped by 6 bases and J by 5 bases; unmatched bases: 10. The germline CDR1 and CDR2 sequences are MDHEN and SYDVKM. The CDR3 spells CASSGSGRAFHEQYF. CDR3 DNA: TGTGCCAGCAGCGGAAGCGGGAGGGCCTTCCACGAGCAGTACTTC.